This T cell receptor beta chain emerged from a study of PD-1 blockade in classical Hodgkin lymphoma. About the study: Patients had nivolumab dosed at 3 mg/kg, delivered intravenously every 2 weeks.

The assay was immunoSEQ multiplex PCR, and TCRdb's table has in-frame clones only and misses some. The data show about 36,000 clones, 69% seen once. Every one of the patients relapsed after autologous stem cell transplantation (brentuximab vedotin exposure was variable). Points from the study as a whole: Patients excluded were those beginning nivolumab under 1 year after ASCT. Complete responders' baseline diversity resembled that of newly diagnosed patients. Reports described newly diagnosed patients as having lower baseline TCR diversity than healthy donors.

V lost 2 bases, J lost 10 bases, and 15 bases lay in between. This CDR3 is 15 amino acids long. The germline gives CDR1 MGHDK, CDR2 SYGVNS. On this clone itself: The antigen is not known.

The receptor comes from a human donor with classical Hodgkin lymphoma. The source material was peripheral blood mononuclear cells (PBMCs), sampled before the second cycle of nivolumab. The chain links TRBV25-1 to TRBJ1-6; D is perhaps TRBD1 (5 bases). The CDR3 reads CASSEGQGIKSPLHF. CDR3 DNA: TGTGCCAGCAGTGAAGGGCAGGGAATTAAATCACCCCTCCACTTT.